This TCR beta chain came from a study of CD8 T cells in ankylosing spondylitis. Using quantitative 5'-RACE with molecular barcodes, the authors made TCR beta libraries. MiXCR, applied by TCRdb to the 5' RACE reads, yields one record per CDR3 protein. The sample has 200,000 to 250,000 distinct CDR3 sequences, about 26% seen once. This clonotype was detected many times. The target antigen is unknown. Study results and limitations: Disease-linked clones reportedly showed significant enrichment in matched ankylosing spondylitis synovial fluid. Disease-linked clones were CD8+ and relatively rare in peripheral blood.

The TCR comes from a male donor with ankylosing spondylitis or in good health (not recorded which). Sequencing was performed on blood, either unsorted or a sorted T cell fraction (not recorded which).

The CDR3 coding sequence is TGTGCCACCGGGTACAGGCAGGGAACCTACGAGCAGTACTTC. Translating it yields CATGYRQGTYEQYF. This chain joins TRBV28 and TRBJ2-7; possible D gene TRBD1, 5 bases. This CDR3 spans 14 amino acids. Trimming stripped 10 bases from V and 2 bases from J, with 18 bases between. CDR1 MDHEN and CDR2 SYDVKM come from the germline V gene.